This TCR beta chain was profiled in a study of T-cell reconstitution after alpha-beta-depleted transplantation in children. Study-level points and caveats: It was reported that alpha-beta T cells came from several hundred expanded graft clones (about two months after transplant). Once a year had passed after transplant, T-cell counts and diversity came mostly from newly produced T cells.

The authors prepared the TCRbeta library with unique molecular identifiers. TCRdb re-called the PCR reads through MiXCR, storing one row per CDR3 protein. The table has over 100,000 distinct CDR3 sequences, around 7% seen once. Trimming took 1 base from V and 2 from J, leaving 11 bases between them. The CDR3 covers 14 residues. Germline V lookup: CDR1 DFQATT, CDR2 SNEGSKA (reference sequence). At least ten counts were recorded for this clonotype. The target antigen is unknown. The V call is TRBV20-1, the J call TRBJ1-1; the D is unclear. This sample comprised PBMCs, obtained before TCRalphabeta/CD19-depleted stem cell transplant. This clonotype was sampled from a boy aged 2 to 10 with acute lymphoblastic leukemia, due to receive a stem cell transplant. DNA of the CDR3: TGCAGTGCTAGAGTGCCGGGCGTTAACACTGAAGCTTTCTTT. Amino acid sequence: CSARVPGVNTEAFF.